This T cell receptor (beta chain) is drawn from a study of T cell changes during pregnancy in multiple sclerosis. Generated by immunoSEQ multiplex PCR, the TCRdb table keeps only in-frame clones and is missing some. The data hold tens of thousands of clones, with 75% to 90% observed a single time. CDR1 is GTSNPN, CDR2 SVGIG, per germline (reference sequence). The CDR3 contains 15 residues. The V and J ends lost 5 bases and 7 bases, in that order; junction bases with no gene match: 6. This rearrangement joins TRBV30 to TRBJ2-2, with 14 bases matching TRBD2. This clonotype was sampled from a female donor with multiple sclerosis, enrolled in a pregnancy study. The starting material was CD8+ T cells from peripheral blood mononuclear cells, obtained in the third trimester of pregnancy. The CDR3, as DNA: TGTGCCTGGGAGGGACTAGCGGGAGTCGGCGGGGAGCTGTTTTTT. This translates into CAWEGLAGVGGELFF.